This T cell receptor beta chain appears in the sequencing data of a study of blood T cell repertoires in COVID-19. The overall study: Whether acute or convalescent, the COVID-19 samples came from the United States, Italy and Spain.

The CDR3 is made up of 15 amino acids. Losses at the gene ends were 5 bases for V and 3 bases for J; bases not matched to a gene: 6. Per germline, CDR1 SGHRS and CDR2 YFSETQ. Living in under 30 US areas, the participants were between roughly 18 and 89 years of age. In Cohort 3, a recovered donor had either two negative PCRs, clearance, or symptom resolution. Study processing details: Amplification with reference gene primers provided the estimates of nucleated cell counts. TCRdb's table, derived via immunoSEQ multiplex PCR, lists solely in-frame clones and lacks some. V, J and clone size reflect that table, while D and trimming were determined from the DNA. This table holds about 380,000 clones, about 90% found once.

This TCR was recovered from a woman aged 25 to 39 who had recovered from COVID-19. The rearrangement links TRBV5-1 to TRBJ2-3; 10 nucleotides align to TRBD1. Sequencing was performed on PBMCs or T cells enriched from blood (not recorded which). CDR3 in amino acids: CASSYGQGGTDTQYF. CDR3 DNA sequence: TGCGCCAGCAGTTACGGACAGGGGGGAACAGATACGCAGTATTTT.